The source of this T cell receptor (beta chain) is a study of identifying expanded T cells in peripheral blood. Whole-study results and caveats: Technical replicates showed about 1.2 changed clones; roughly two weeks 15 to 20; four weeks 19. Variance in clone template counts between two-week samples significantly increased with total template count across all healthy donors.

Collection occurred without any documented infections or immune events in donors. The table came from immunoSEQ multiplex PCR; TCRdb's copy has only in-frame clones and leaves some out. The sample has tens of thousands of clones, 84% seen once. Germline V gene lookup returns CDR1 MNHEY and CDR2 SMNVEV (reference sequence). The ends lost 2 bases at V and 1 base at J; junction bases unmatched: 5. CDR3 size: 18 residues. Regarding this clone: The target antigen is unknown.

This sequence originates from a person aged 18-70 years in good health. The rearrangement joins TRBV27 to TRBJ2-4; 13 bases agree with TRBD2. Sequencing was performed on blood. CDR3 nucleotides: TGTGCCAGCAGTTTAACTAGCGGGAGGGGAGCGGCCAAAAACATTCAGTACTTC. This translates into CASSLTSGRGAAKNIQYF.